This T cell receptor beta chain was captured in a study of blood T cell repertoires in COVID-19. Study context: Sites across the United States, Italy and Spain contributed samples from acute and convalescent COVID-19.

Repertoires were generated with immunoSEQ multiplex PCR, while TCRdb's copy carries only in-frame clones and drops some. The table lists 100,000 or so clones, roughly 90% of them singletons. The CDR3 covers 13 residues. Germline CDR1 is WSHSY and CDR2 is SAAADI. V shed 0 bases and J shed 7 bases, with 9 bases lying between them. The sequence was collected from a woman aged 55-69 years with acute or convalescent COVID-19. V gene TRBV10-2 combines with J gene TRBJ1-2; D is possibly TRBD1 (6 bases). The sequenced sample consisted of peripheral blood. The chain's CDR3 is CASSESTGLGYTF. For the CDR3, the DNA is TGCGCCAGCAGTGAGTCCACAGGGCTTGGCTACACCTTC.